This T cell receptor (beta chain) was found in a study of cytomegalovirus exposure and HLA in healthy donors. 13 Jbeta primers and 60 Vbeta primers were used for the PCR. Generated by immunoSEQ multiplex PCR, the TCRdb table keeps only in-frame clones and is missing some. The sample lists over 150,000 clones, about 71% occurring once. Broader study findings: V- and J-gene trimming in TCR beta was tied to a missense DCLRE1C variant by an analysis performed later.

Germline CDR1 is LNHDA and CDR2 is SQIVND (reference sequence). The CDR3 spans 15 residues. Trimming removed 4 bases from V and 6 bases from J, with 18 bases in between. Note on this clone: Its cognate antigen is unknown.

The genes are TRBV19 and TRBJ1-2; D remains unclear. This receptor was obtained from a woman between 35 and 50 years old in good health and CMV-seropositive. The sequencing sample was made of PBMCs. CDR3 nucleotide sequence: TGTGCCAGTAGTAAAGGTTATTTGCACGGGGATGGCTACACCTTC. Translated: CASSKGYLHGDGYTF.